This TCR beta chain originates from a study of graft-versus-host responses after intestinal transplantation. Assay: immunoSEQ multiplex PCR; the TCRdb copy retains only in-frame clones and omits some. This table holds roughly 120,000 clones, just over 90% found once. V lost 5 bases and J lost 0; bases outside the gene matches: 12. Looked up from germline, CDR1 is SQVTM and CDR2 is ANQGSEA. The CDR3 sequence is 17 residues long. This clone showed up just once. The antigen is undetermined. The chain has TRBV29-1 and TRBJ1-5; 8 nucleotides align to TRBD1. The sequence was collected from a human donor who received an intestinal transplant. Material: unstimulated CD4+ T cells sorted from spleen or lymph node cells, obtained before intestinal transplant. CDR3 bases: TGCAGCGTTAGACCCGGGACAGGCCTTTTTAGCAATCAGCCCCAGCATTTT. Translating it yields CSVRPGTGLFSNQPQHF.